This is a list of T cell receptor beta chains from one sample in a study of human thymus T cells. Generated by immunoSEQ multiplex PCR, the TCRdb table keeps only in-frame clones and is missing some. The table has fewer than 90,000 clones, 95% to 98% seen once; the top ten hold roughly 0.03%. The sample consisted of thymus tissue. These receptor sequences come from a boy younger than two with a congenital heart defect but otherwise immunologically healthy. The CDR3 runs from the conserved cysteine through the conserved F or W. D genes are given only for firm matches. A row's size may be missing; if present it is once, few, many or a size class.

CDR3 protein: CATSRDRPGEKLFF
CDR3 DNA: TGTGCCACCAGCAGAGATCGTCCGGGGGAAAAACTGTTTTTT
D gene: -
V gene: TRBV15
clone size: -
CDR3 length: 14
J gene: TRBJ1-4

CDR3 protein: CASSPGTSGREVQFF
CDR3 DNA: TGTGCCAGCAGTCCTGGGACTAGCGGGAGGGAGGTGCAGTTCTTC
D gene: TRBD2
V gene: TRBV27
clone size: once
CDR3 length: 15
J gene: TRBJ2-1

CDR3 protein: CASSADKGGGPNTEAFF
CDR3 DNA: TGTGCCAGCAGCGCCGACAAAGGCGGGGGGCCTAACACTGAAGCTTTCTTT
D gene: -
V gene: TRBV9
clone size: -
CDR3 length: 17
J gene: TRBJ1-1

CDR3 protein: CASSPTSGGLDEQFF
CDR3 DNA: TGTGCCAGCAGCCCAACTAGCGGGGGCCTGGATGAGCAGTTCTTC
D gene: TRBD2
V gene: TRBV11-2
clone size: -
CDR3 length: 15
J gene: TRBJ2-1

CDR3 protein: CASSSGEGGRYGYTF
CDR3 DNA: TGTGCCAGCAGCTCCGGTGAAGGAGGGCGCTATGGCTACACCTTC
D gene: -
V gene: TRBV7-9
clone size: -
CDR3 length: 15
J gene: TRBJ1-2

CDR3 protein: CASYSDRFQLDEQFF
CDR3 DNA: TGTGCCAGCTACTCGGACAGATTCCAACTGGATGAGCAGTTCTTC
D gene: -
V gene: TRBV28
clone size: -
CDR3 length: 15
J gene: TRBJ2-1

CDR3 protein: CASSLFLCRAGTSGRKNNEQFF
CDR3 DNA: TGTGCCAGCAGTTTATTCCTCTGCCGGGCCGGGACTAGCGGGAGGAAGAACAATGAGCAGTTCTTC
D gene: TRBD2
V gene: TRBV28
clone size: -
CDR3 length: 22
J gene: TRBJ2-1

CDR3 protein: CASSIRERGGYTF
CDR3 DNA: TGTGCCAGTAGTATAAGGGAAAGAGGCGGCTACACCTTC
D gene: -
V gene: TRBV19
clone size: -
CDR3 length: 13
J gene: TRBJ1-2

CDR3 protein: CASSMCRDTQYF
CDR3 DNA: TGTGCCAGCAGTATGTGTCGGGATACGCAGTATTTT
D gene: -
V gene: TRBV2
clone size: once
CDR3 length: 12
J gene: TRBJ2-3

CDR3 protein: CASSLGLAGVHPSSYNEQFF
CDR3 DNA: TGCGCCAGCAGCCTGGGACTAGCGGGGGTACACCCGAGCTCCTACAATGAGCAGTTCTTC
D gene: TRBD2
V gene: TRBV5-1
clone size: once
CDR3 length: 20
J gene: TRBJ2-1

CDR3 protein: CASSEVLWTDDSPLHF
CDR3 DNA: TGTGCCAGCAGTGAGGTCTTGTGGACAGACGATTCACCCCTCCACTTT
D gene: -
V gene: TRBV2
clone size: few
CDR3 length: 16
J gene: TRBJ1-6

CDR3 protein: CASSLEGGEFSGNTIYF
CDR3 DNA: TGTGCCAGCAGCTTAGAGGGCGGTGAGTTCTCTGGAAACACCATATATTTT
D gene: -
V gene: TRBV11-1
clone size: once
CDR3 length: 17
J gene: TRBJ1-3

CDR3 protein: CASSLEGTGALGNTIYF
CDR3 DNA: TGCGCCAGCAGCTTGGAAGGGACAGGCGCCCTTGGAAACACCATATATTTT
D gene: TRBD1
V gene: TRBV5-1
clone size: once
CDR3 length: 17
J gene: TRBJ1-3

CDR3 protein: CASSSPHGITGDTEAFF
CDR3 DNA: TGCGCCAGCAGCTCTCCACACGGTATAACAGGGGACACTGAAGCTTTCTTT
D gene: TRBD1
V gene: TRBV5-1
clone size: once
CDR3 length: 17
J gene: TRBJ1-1

CDR3 protein: CASSRDSSSYNEQFF
CDR3 DNA: TGTGCCAGTAGTCGGGACTCCAGCTCCTACAATGAGCAGTTCTTC
D gene: -
V gene: TRBV19
clone size: -
CDR3 length: 15
J gene: TRBJ2-1

CDR3 protein: CASRIRDRDIYEQYF
CDR3 DNA: TGTGCCAGCAGGATCCGGGACAGGGACATTTACGAGCAGTACTTC
D gene: TRBD1
V gene: TRBV6-5
clone size: -
CDR3 length: 15
J gene: TRBJ2-7

CDR3 protein: CASSFGHPGINIQYF
CDR3 DNA: TGCGCCAGCAGCTTCGGGCACCCGGGAATAAACATTCAGTACTTC
D gene: -
V gene: TRBV5-1
clone size: once
CDR3 length: 15
J gene: TRBJ2-4

CDR3 protein: CASSLLVRSEQGTNHHGYTF
CDR3 DNA: TGCGCCAGCAGCCTCTTAGTTAGGAGCGAACAGGGAACTAATCATCATGGCTACACCTTC
D gene: -
V gene: TRBV5-1
clone size: -
CDR3 length: 20
J gene: TRBJ1-2

CDR3 protein: CASPHRDGGNEQFF
CDR3 DNA: TGTGCCAGCCCTCACAGGGACGGGGGCAATGAGCAGTTCTTC
D gene: -
V gene: TRBV6-1
clone size: -
CDR3 length: 14
J gene: TRBJ2-1

CDR3 protein: CATTPSTSGAHPYEQYF
CDR3 DNA: TGTGCCACAACCCCGTCAACTAGCGGGGCCCATCCGTACGAGCAGTACTTC
D gene: TRBD2
V gene: TRBV18
clone size: -
CDR3 length: 17
J gene: TRBJ2-7

CDR3 protein: CASSLAEGRRAKNIQYF
CDR3 DNA: TGTGCCAGCAGCTTGGCCGAGGGTAGGAGGGCCAAAAACATTCAGTACTTC
D gene: -
V gene: TRBV5-6
clone size: -
CDR3 length: 17
J gene: TRBJ2-4

CDR3 protein: CASSPRTGEDEQYF
CDR3 DNA: TGTGCCAGCAGCCCGCGGACAGGGGAGGACGAGCAGTACTTC
D gene: TRBD1
V gene: TRBV11-2
clone size: -
CDR3 length: 14
J gene: TRBJ2-7

CDR3 protein: CASSFRGDPPYEQYF
CDR3 DNA: TGTGCCAGCAGTTTCAGAGGGGACCCTCCCTACGAGCAGTACTTC
D gene: -
V gene: TRBV28
clone size: -
CDR3 length: 15
J gene: TRBJ2-7

CDR3 protein: CASSCDTPDEQFF
CDR3 DNA: TGTGCCAGCAGCTGTGACACCCCTGATGAGCAGTTCTTC
D gene: -
V gene: TRBV11-3
clone size: -
CDR3 length: 13
J gene: TRBJ2-1